The rows below give T cell receptor beta chains drawn from one sample of a study of shared clonotypes between healthy human individuals. The table came from immunoSEQ multiplex PCR; TCRdb's copy has only in-frame clones and leaves some out. Of about 1 million clones listed, approximately 76% are singletons. The sample taken for sequencing was memory CD4+ T cells sorted from blood. The receptors stem from a man aged 18 to 35 in good health. CDR3s include the opening cysteine and the closing phenylalanine or tryptophan. The order of the fields is CDR3 protein, CDR3 DNA, clone size, J gene, D gene, V gene. A D gene is named only where the DNA matches it firmly. Size is omitted from some rows. Given values are once, few, many or a class for expanded clones.

CASAQGTDNSPLHF | TGCGCCAGCGCTCAGGGGACTGATAATTCACCCCTCCACTTT | NA | TRBJ1-6 | NA | TRBV10-1
CASSYGTGAYGYTF | TGTGCCAGCAGTTACGGGACAGGGGCATATGGCTACACCTTC | NA | TRBJ1-2 | TRBD1 | TRBV6-5
CASSFSRGTEAFF | TGCGCCAGCAGCTTTTCCCGGGGTACTGAAGCTTTCTTT | NA | TRBJ1-1 | NA | TRBV5-1
CASSFAGSLYEQYF | TGCGCCAGCAGCTTCGCGGGGAGTCTCTACGAGCAGTACTTC | NA | TRBJ2-7 | NA | TRBV5-1
CASSFTLAGGDTQYF | TGTGCCAGCAGCTTTACGCTAGCGGGAGGGGATACGCAGTATTTT | NA | TRBJ2-3 | TRBD2 | TRBV5-4
CASSELGPGGYTF | TGTGCCAGCAGTGAACTAGGGCCCGGGGGCTACACCTTC | few | TRBJ1-2 | NA | TRBV6-1
CASSPDVSYEQYF | TGTGCCAGCAGCCCGGACGTGTCCTACGAGCAGTACTTC | NA | TRBJ2-7 | NA | TRBV27
CASSSGLAGGWADTQYF | TGCGCCAGCAGCTCCGGACTAGCGGGAGGCTGGGCAGATACGCAGTATTTT | few | TRBJ2-3 | TRBD2 | TRBV4-3
CASKLVYAGELFF | TGTGCCAGCAAGTTGGTTTATGCCGGGGAGCTGTTTTTT | NA | TRBJ2-2 | NA | TRBV6-5
CASSYRGDQPQHF | TGTGCCAGCAGTTACAGGGGGGATCAGCCCCAGCATTTT | NA | TRBJ1-5 | NA | TRBV6-6
CASTRLQGAGGNSPLHF | TGTGCCAGCACCCGCCTCCAGGGGGCTGGGGGTAATTCACCCCTCCACTTT | few | TRBJ1-6 | TRBD1 | TRBV27
CASRDRDNSPLHF | TGTGCCAGCAGAGACAGGGATAATTCACCCCTCCACTTT | NA | TRBJ1-6 | TRBD1 | TRBV5-4
CASSLLNTEAFF | TGTGCCAGCAGTTTACTGAACACTGAAGCTTTCTTT | few | TRBJ1-1 | NA | TRBV28
CASTRSGGRSPLHF | TGTGCCAGCACACGGTCCGGGGGCCGGTCACCCCTCCACTTT | NA | TRBJ1-6 | NA | TRBV28
CAISSQGSYTF | TGTGCCATCAGTTCTCAGGGTTCCTACACCTTC | NA | TRBJ1-2 | NA | TRBV10-3
CASSSGTSGNQPQHF | TGTGCCAGCAGTTCCGGGACGTCTGGTAATCAGCCCCAGCATTTT | NA | TRBJ1-5 | NA | TRBV6-5
CASSEIASANYGYTF | TGTGCCAGCAGTGAAATTGCCAGCGCTAACTATGGCTACACCTTC | NA | TRBJ1-2 | NA | TRBV6-1
CASETGFQPQHF | TGTGCCAGTGAGACAGGGTTTCAGCCCCAGCATTTT | NA | TRBJ1-5 | TRBD1 | TRBV19
CSVGITDTQYF | TGCAGCGTTGGAATTACAGATACGCAGTATTTT | few | TRBJ2-3 | NA | TRBV29-1
CASSSGTNAGNTIYF | TGTGCCAGCAGCTCCGGGACGAATGCCGGAAACACCATATATTTT | NA | TRBJ1-3 | NA | TRBV11-2
CAWSRGARNEQFF | TGTGCCTGGAGTCGGGGGGCCAGAAATGAGCAGTTCTTC | NA | TRBJ2-1 | NA | TRBV30
CASSLKGIPPYYGYTF | TGTGCCAGCAGTTTAAAGGGGATCCCCCCATACTATGGCTACACCTTC | NA | TRBJ1-2 | NA | TRBV27
CASSILAGEAGELFF | TGTGCCAGCAGCATCCTAGCGGGAGAGGCCGGGGAGCTGTTTTTT | few | TRBJ2-2 | TRBD2 | TRBV2
CASSLSVIGTGANVLTF | TGCGCCAGCAGCTTGTCGGTGATAGGGACTGGGGCCAACGTCCTGACTTTC | NA | TRBJ2-6 | NA | TRBV5-1
CASSRGTDSRALHF | TGTGCCAGCAGCCGGGGGACGGACAGCAGGGCCCTCCACTTT | NA | TRBJ1-6 | NA | TRBV7-9
CASSEGDEQFF | TGCGCCAGCAGTGAGGGGGATGAGCAGTTCTTC | few | TRBJ2-1 | NA | TRBV10-1
CASSERMTSGARVNTQYF | TGCGCCAGCAGTGAAAGGATGACTAGCGGAGCCAGGGTGAATACGCAGTATTTT | NA | TRBJ2-3 | TRBD2 | TRBV10-2
CASRRAGGGGNTGELFF | TGCGCCAGCAGGAGGGCCGGAGGGGGAGGGAACACCGGGGAGCTGTTTTTT | NA | TRBJ2-2 | NA | TRBV5-1